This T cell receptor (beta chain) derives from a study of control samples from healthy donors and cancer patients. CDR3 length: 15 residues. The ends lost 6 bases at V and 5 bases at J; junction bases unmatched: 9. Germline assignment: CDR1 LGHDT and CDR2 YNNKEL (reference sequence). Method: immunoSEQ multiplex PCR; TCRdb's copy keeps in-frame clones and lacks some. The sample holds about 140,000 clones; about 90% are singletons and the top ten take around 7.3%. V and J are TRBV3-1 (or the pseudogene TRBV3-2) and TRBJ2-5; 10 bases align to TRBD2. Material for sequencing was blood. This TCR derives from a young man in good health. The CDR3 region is CASSHSGGNRETQYF. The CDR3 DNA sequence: TGTGCCAGCAGTCATAGCGGGGGGAATCGTGAGACCCAGTACTTC.